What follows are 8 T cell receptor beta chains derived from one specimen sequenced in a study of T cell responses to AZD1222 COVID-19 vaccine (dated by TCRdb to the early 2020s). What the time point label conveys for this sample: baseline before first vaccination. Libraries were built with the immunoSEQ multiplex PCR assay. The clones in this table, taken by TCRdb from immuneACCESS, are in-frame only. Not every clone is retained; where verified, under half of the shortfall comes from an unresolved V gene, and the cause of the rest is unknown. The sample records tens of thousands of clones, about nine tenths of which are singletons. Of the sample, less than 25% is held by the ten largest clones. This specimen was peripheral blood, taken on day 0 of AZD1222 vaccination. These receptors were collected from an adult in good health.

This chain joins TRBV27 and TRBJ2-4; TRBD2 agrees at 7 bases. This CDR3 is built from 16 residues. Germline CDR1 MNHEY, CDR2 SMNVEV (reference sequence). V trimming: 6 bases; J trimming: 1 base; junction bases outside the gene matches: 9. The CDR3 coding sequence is TGTGCCAGCAGCATGACCCCGCGGGAGGCCAAAAACATTCAGTACTTC. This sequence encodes CASSMTPREAKNIQYF.

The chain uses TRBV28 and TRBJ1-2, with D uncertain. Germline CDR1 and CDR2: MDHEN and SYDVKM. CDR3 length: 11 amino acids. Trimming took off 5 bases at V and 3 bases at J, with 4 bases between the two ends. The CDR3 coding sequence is TGTGCCAGCAGTAGGGACTATGGCTACACCTTC. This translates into CASSRDYGYTF.

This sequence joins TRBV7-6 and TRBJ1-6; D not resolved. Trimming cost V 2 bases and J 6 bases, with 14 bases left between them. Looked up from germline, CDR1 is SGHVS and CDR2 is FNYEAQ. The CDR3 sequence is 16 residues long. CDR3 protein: CASSLRSVEGNSPLHF. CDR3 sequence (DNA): TGTGCCAGCAGCTTACGCTCGGTGGAGGGTAATTCACCCCTCCACTTT.

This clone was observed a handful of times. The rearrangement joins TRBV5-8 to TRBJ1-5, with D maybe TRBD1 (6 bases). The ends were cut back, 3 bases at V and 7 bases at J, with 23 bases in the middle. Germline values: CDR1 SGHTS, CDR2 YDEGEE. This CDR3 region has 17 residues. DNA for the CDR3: TGTGCCAGCAGCTGGGGGTTAGGCAGGGGTGAGGAACAGCCCCAGCATTTT. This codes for CASSWGLGRGEEQPQHF.

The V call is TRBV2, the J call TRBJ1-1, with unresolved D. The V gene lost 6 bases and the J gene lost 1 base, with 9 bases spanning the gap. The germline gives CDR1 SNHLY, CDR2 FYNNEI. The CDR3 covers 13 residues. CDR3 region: CASRTDQNTEAFF. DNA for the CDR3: TGTGCCAGCAGGACTGACCAGAACACTGAAGCTTTCTTT. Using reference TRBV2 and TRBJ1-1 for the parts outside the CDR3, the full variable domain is EPEVTQTPSHQVTQMGQEVILRCVPISNHLYFYWYRQILGQKVEFLVSFYNNEISEKSEIFDDQFSVERPDGSNFTLKIRSTKLEDSAMYFCASRTDQNTEAFFGQGTRLTVV.

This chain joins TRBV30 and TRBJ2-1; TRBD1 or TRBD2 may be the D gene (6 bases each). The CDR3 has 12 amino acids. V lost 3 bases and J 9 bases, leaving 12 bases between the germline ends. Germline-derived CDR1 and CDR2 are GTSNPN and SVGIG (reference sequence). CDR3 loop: CAWRKEGGEQFF. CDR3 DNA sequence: TGTGCCTGGAGAAAAGAGGGGGGTGAGCAGTTCTTC.

CDR3 residues: CASSTVTDTQYF. Written as DNA, the CDR3 is TGTGCCAGCAGCACGGTCACAGATACGCAGTATTTT. The J gene is TRBJ2-3, the V gene TRBV5-4; D is ambiguous. Deletions cut 4 bases from V and 2 bases from J, with 5 bases between. Germline CDR1 is SGHNT and CDR2 is YYREEE (reference sequence). The CDR3 consists of 12 residues.

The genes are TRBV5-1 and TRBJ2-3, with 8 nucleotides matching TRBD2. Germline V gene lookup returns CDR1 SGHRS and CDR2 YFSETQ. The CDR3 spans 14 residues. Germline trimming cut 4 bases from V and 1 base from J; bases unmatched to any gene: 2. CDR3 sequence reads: CASSPTSGTDTQYF. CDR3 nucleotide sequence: TGCGCCAGCAGCCCGACTAGCGGCACAGATACGCAGTATTTT.